Reported below is one T cell receptor beta chain. The antigen this receptor binds is unknown. Base-call qualities are not available, and no considerably larger clone is one nucleotide away. This record comes from a study of shared clonotypes between healthy human individuals (TCRdb year 2020). With regard to the full study: The cohort comprised two women and a few men aged 18 to 49 years. To estimate repertoire size and how much clonotype sharing occurs between individuals, the study deeply sequenced the blood TCR repertoires of roughly 5 healthy adults. For each donor, three plates each were used for CD4 naive and CD4 memory, two plates were used for CD8 naive, and one plate was used for CD8 memory. To increase sequencing depth and limit assay-specific biases, different laboratories used diverse techniques to prepare libraries and sequence TCR repertoires. Between about 0.8 and 9 billion PBMCs per donor were obtained by leukapheresis. Broader findings and caveats from the paper: Because the study included a small number of donors, the genetic and exposure-history diversity represented was limited. When a handful of donors were compared, the shared fraction of clonotypes was 5% to 6.5% for naive CD4, around 3.5% for naive CD8, more than 2% for memory CD4, and approximately 0.4% for memory CD8. Incomplete sequencing was indicated by rarefaction of sorted-subset datasets, despite the large sequencing depth. Based on pairwise subsampling, the degree of clonotype sharing among donors was expected to be affected by sequencing depth. Sampling was restricted to blood, and TCR repertoires in tissues likely differ from the TCR repertoires found in blood. Higher generation probabilities were observed for clonotypes shared by all four sorted-subset donors than for non-shared clonotypes. Naive subsets generally had larger estimated clonotype richness than memory subsets did.

The donors were healthy, HIV-negative adults with no recently reported acute infections or vaccinations. Every donor was a Caucasian adult living in Nashville, Tennessee, USA. CD4+ T cells were enriched through magnetic negative selection, after which naive cells were positively selected on CD45RA and the remaining negative fraction served as the memory subset. After blood collection by leukapheresis, PBMCs were isolated using Ficoll-Histopaque density gradient centrifugation and then cryopreserved in the vapor phase of liquid nitrogen. Analytical flow cytometry was used to check the purity and quantity of each magnetically sorted T cell population. Each sorted fraction had its genomic DNA isolated and then quantified by UV absorbance on a Nanodrop 2000c. Including cysteine and phenylalanine, the CDR3 has 12 amino acids. Only the CDR3 DNA stays, 36 bases, in frame from base 1. Per the germline V gene, MDHEN is the CDR1 and SYDVKM is the CDR2.

TCR CDR3 regions were amplified from genomic DNA by multiplex PCR using the deep immunoSEQ assay. Genomic DNA extracted from each cell subset was distributed evenly over all wells of several immunoSEQ 96-well plates, and each plate served as one replicate. For sorted subsets, each replicate PCR was loaded with 200 ng genomic DNA, equivalent to about 30,000 T cell genomes. The purified libraries were quantified using a Qubit 3.0 fluorometer, sized with a Bioanalyzer 2100, and then quantified again using the KAPA Library Quantification kit. Every immunoSEQ 96-well plate was sequenced on a separate single-read 150-cycle Illumina NextSeq 550 flow cell. The original pipeline was this. Because the immunoSEQ output included only junctional sequences and no quality scores, the filtering could not be the same as the filtering used for full-length reads. To assign V/J genes and CDR3, sequences were annotated using PyIR, a Python wrapper for IgBLAST v1.9, with IMGT germline references. Reads were filtered out if the reads had weak V/J assignments (E-value above 1e-6), no CDR3, stop codons, out-of-frame junctions, or ambiguous translated residues. A V3J clonotype was defined by an identical inferred V gene, J gene, and CDR3 amino acid sequence. To compute the percentage overlap between repertoires, the number of shared unique clonotypes was divided by the size of the smaller repertoire. Three approaches were used to assess repertoire richness: RTK rarefaction, the Chao1 estimator, and Recon v2.1 estimates of unobserved clonotypes. Generation probabilities for all TCRbeta clonotypes obtained by the gDNA method from several donors were computed using OLGA. The immuneACCESS repertoire file appears here via TCRdb, limited to in-frame rearrangements. These files lack a portion of the clones; in checked studies, under half of the deficit traces to unresolved V genes, and the cause of the others is not known. Clone size and V and J calls were adopted from that table, with D and trimming inferred from the DNA. A total of about 1.1 million clones appear in this sample, approximately 80% of them only once. The ten largest make up approximately 0.5% of the sample.

This receptor was identified in a man younger than 35 in good health. Some clones in this sample may be carry-over from other donors' samples. The chain uses TRBV28 and TRBJ1-2, with the D gene call left open. The sequencing input was memory CD4+ T cells from PBMCs. The cell subset or site label corresponds to: CD45RA-negative fraction. The DNA sequence is as follows: TGTGCGACATCTTATAACCTCTATGGCTACACCTTC. It encodes CATSYNLYGYTF.